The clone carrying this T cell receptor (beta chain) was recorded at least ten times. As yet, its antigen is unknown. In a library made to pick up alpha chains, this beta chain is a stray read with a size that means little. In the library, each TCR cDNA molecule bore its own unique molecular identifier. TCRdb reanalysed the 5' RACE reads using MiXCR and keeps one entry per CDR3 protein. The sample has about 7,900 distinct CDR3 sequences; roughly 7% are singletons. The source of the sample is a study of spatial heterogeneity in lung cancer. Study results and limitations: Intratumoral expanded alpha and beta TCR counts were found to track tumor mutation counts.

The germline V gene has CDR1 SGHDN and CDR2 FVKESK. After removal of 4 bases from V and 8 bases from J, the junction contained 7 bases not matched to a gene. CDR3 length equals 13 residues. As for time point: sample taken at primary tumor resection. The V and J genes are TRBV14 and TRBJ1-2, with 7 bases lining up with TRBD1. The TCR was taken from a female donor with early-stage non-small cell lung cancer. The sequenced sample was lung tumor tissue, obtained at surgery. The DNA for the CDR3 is TGTGCCAGCAGCCCGCGAGACAGGGACGGCTACACCTTC. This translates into CASSPRDRDGYTF.